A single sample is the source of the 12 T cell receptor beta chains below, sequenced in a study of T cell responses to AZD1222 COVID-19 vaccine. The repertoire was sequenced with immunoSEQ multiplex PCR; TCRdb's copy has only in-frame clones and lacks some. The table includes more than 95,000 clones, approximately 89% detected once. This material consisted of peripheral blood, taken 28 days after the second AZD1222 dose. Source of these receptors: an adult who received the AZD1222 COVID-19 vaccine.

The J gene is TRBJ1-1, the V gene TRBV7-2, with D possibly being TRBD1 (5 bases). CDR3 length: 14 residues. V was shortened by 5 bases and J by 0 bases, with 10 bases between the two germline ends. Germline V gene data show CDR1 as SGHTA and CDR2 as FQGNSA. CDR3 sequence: CASSPGTVNTEAFF. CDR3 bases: TGTGCCAGCAGCCCGGGGACGGTGAACACTGAAGCTTTCTTT.

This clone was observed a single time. In DNA form, the CDR3 reads TGTGCCAGCAGCTTGGACCGAGCGAACTATGGCTACACCTTC. Protein: CASSLDRANYGYTF. This rearrangement joins TRBV5-4 to TRBJ1-2; no definite D call. The CDR3 is 14 amino acids. Trimming removed 0 bases from V and 2 bases from J, with 8 bases in between. Germline V CDR1 and CDR2: SGHNT, YYREEE (reference sequence).

CDR3 bases: TGTGCCAGCAGTTTCGGCCAGACTAGCAATCAGCCCCAGCATTTT. Protein product: CASSFGQTSNQPQHF. The V call is TRBV28, the J call TRBJ1-5; D is undetermined. Germline assignment: CDR1 MDHEN and CDR2 SYDVKM. V was pared by 3 bases and J by 0 bases, with 9 bases between. The CDR3 runs 15 residues.

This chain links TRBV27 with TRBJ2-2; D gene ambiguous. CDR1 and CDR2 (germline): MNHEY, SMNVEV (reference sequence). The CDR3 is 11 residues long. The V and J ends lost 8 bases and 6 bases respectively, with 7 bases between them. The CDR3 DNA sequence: TGTGCCAGCGGGATAGCCGGGGAGCTGTTTTTT. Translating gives CASGIAGELFF.

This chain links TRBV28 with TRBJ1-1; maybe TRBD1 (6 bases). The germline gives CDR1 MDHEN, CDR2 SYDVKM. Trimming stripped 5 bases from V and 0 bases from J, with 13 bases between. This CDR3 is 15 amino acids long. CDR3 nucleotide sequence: TGTGCCAGCAGTCGAACTCCAGGGGTGAACACTGAAGCTTTCTTT. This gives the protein CASSRTPGVNTEAFF.

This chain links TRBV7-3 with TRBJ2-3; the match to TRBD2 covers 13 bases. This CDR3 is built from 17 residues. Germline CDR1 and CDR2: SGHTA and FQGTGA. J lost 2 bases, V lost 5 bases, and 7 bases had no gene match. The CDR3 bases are TGTGCCAGCAGCCCCCAAGGACTAGCGGGAGACACAGATACGCAGTATTTT. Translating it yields CASSPQGLAGDTDTQYF. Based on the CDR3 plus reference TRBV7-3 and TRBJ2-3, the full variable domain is GAGVSQTPSNKVTEKGKYVELRCDPISGHTALYWYRQSLGQGPEFLIYFQGTGAADDSGLPNDRFFAVRPEGSVSTLKIQRTERGDSAVYLCASSPQGLAGDTDTQYFGPGTRLTVL.

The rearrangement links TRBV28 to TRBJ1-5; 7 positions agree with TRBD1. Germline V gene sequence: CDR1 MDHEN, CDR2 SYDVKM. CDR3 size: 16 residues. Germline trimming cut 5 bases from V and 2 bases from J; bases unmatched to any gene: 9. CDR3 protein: CASSPPQGVGNQPQHF. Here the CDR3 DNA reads TGTGCCAGCAGTCCACCCCAGGGGGTGGGCAATCAGCCCCAGCATTTT.

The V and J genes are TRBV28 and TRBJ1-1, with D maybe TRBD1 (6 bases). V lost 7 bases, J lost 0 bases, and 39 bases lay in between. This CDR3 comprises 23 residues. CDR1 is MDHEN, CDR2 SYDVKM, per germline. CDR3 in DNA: TGTGCCAGCACCATCCCTACCACAGGGAGTCGTCGGGGCTTAAATTGGATGAACACTGAAGCTTTCTTT. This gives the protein CASTIPTTGSRRGLNWMNTEAFF.

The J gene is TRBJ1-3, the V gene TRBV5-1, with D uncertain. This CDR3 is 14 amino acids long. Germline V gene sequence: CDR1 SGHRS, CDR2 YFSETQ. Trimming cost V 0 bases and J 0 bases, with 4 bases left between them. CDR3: CASSLGTSGNTIYF. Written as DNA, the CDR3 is TGCGCCAGCAGCTTGGGGACCTCTGGAAACACCATATATTTT.

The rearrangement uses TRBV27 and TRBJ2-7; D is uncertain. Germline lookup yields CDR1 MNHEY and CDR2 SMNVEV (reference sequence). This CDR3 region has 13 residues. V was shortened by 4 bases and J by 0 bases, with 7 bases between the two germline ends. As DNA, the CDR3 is TGTGCCAGCAGTTCGTACGCCTCCTACGAGCAGTACTTC. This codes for CASSSYASYEQYF.

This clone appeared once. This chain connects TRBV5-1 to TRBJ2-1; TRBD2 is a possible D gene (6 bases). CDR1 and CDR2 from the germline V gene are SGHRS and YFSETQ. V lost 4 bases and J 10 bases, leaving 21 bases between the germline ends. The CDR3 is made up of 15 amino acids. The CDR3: CASSPNAGTQGEQFF. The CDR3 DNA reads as TGCGCCAGCAGCCCCAACGCGGGAACCCAAGGCGAGCAGTTCTTC.

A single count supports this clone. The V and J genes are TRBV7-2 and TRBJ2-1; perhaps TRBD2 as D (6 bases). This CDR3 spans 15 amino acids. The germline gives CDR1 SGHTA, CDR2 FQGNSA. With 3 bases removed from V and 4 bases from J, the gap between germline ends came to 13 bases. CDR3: CASSLRGGFYNEQFF. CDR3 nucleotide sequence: TGTGCCAGCAGCTTGCGTGGGGGGTTTTACAATGAGCAGTTCTTC.